This entry lists 20 T cell receptor beta chains sequenced from one sample in a study of blood T cell repertoires in COVID-19. Generated by immunoSEQ multiplex PCR, the TCRdb table keeps only in-frame clones and is missing some. The sample records about 260,000 clones, approximately 86% being singletons. Sequenced input: peripheral blood. Source of these receptors: a middle-aged man with active or convalescent COVID-19.

The chain is built from TRBV7-9 and TRBJ2-3; the D gene is possibly TRBD1 (5 bases). CDR1 is SEHNR and CDR2 is FQNEAQ in the germline V gene (reference sequence). Deletions cut 5 bases from V and 0 bases from J, with 9 bases between. The CDR3 loop spans 14 amino acids. The DNA of the CDR3 is TGTGCCAGCAGCCGACAGCGAAGCACAGATACGCAGTATTTT. It specifies CASSRQRSTDTQYF.

The chain joins TRBV7-9 to TRBJ1-1; weak D call: TRBD1 (6 bases). CDR1 and CDR2 from the germline V gene are SEHNR and FQNEAQ (reference sequence). The CDR3 sequence is 16 residues long. With 6 bases removed from V and 0 bases from J, the gap between germline ends came to 17 bases. Here the CDR3 reads CASRQDRLVMNTEAFF. The DNA for the CDR3 is TGTGCCAGCAGACAAGACAGGCTGGTTATGAACACTGAAGCTTTCTTT.

This chain links TRBV18 with TRBJ2-2; TRBD1 agrees at 7 bases. Germline V gene sequence: CDR1 KGHSH, CDR2 LQKENI. This CDR3 region has 15 residues. V shed 6 bases, J shed 3 bases, and the junction held 7 bases outside the gene matches. CDR3 region: CASSAAQGDTGELFF. CDR3 nucleotides: TGTGCCAGCTCGGCCGCGCAGGGGGACACCGGGGAGCTGTTTTTT.

The chain combines TRBV6-5 with TRBJ1-4; TRBD1 matches at 9 bases. J was trimmed by 8 bases and V by 6 bases; bases with no gene match: 10. CDR3 length: 15 residues. Germline CDR1 and CDR2: MNHEY and SVGAGI. Here the CDR3 DNA reads TGTGCCAGCAGCGCTCAGCCGGGACAGGGCGAAAAACTGTTTTTT. Translation gives CASSAQPGQGEKLFF.

This chain joins TRBV7-3 and TRBJ2-1, with 7 bases that match TRBD1. Trimming cost V 5 bases and J 4 bases; bases outside gene matches: 8. Germline lookup yields CDR1 SGHTA and CDR2 FQGTGA. This CDR3 has 15 residues. This CDR3 reads CASSLGTALYNEQFF. CDR3 in DNA: TGTGCCAGCAGCCTAGGGACAGCACTTTACAATGAGCAGTTCTTC.

This clone turned up a few times. The rearrangement uses TRBV21-1 and TRBJ2-5; the table calls TRBD2, which could not be checked here. TRBV21-1 represents a pseudogene. This CDR3 spans 15 amino acids. In DNA form, the CDR3 reads TGTGCCAGCAGCAAGGGACTAGCGGGAGACTTGGGTGGGAACTTC. This gives the protein CASSKGLAGDLGGNF.

V is TRBV5-1 and J is TRBJ2-5; TRBD2 matches at 13 bases. Germline CDR1 and CDR2: SGHRS and YFSETQ. J gave up 5 bases and V 8 bases, and 9 bases lay outside the gene matches. The CDR3 contains 15 residues. The chain's CDR3 is CASRRTSGGGETQYF. The CDR3 region has the DNA TGCGCCAGTCGACGGACTAGCGGGGGAGGGGAGACCCAGTACTTC.

This clone showed up just once. V gene TRBV19 combines with J gene TRBJ2-1; no clear D. V was shortened by 3 bases and J by 5 bases, with 8 bases between the two germline ends. CDR1 LNHDA and CDR2 SQIVND come from the germline V gene (reference sequence). The CDR3 is 13 amino acids. The CDR3 loop is CASSMYEDNEQFF. The DNA for the CDR3 is TGTGCCAGTAGTATGTATGAGGACAATGAGCAGTTCTTC.

This chain joins TRBV2 and TRBJ2-3; 11 bases align to TRBD2. This CDR3 contains 16 residues. V shed 6 bases and J 8 bases; nucleotides not matched to a gene: 13. CDR1 is SNHLY, CDR2 FYNNEI, per germline. CDR3 loop: CASSTLAGDPMGTQYF. In nucleotides, the CDR3 is TGTGCCAGCAGCACACTAGCGGGGGACCCTATGGGTACGCAGTATTTT.

This clone was detected only once. V is TRBV12-3 or TRBV12-4 and J is TRBJ1-1; the D gene is possibly TRBD1 (5 bases). The V and J ends lost 6 bases and 9 bases respectively, with 14 bases between them. The CDR3 has 12 amino acids. CDR3 loop: CASSSGLLKAFF. As DNA, the CDR3 is TGTGCCAGCAGCTCGGGACTCCTTAAAGCTTTCTTT.

The CDR3 protein is CASTSEGFLSGANVLTF. The CDR3 nucleotides read TGTGCCAGTACCTCGGAGGGTTTCCTCTCTGGGGCCAACGTCCTGACTTTC. The J gene is TRBJ2-6, the V gene TRBV19, with D perhaps TRBD2 (6 bases). The CDR3 contains 17 residues. Trimming shortened V by 7 bases and J by 0 bases, and 16 bases separated the two germline ends. The germline V gene encodes CDR1 LNHDA and CDR2 SQIVND (reference sequence).

The chain joins TRBV7-8 to TRBJ2-3; 8 bases are shared with TRBD1. This CDR3 contains 16 residues. Trimming took 5 bases from V and 4 from J; bases not matched to a gene: 11. Germline V lookup: CDR1 SGHVS, CDR2 FQNEAQ. CDR3 DNA sequence: TGTGCCAGCAGCCTCCTGCAGGGGGCTTGGGCAGATACGCAGTATTTT. Protein product: CASSLLQGAWADTQYF.

In this sample, this clone turned up once. The V gene is TRBV2, the J gene TRBJ1-3; 7 nucleotides match TRBD1. V shed 4 bases, J shed 0 bases, and the junction held 12 bases outside the gene matches. Germline V lookup: CDR1 SNHLY, CDR2 FYNNEI. The CDR3 sequence is 18 residues long. The CDR3 region is CASSAPGGQWYSGNTIYF. The DNA of the CDR3 is TGTGCCAGCAGTGCCCCAGGGGGACAGTGGTACTCTGGAAACACCATATATTTT.

The rearrangement joins TRBV4-1 to TRBJ2-3, with D unclear. V was shortened by 0 bases and J by 7 bases, with 5 bases between the two germline ends. CDR1 is MGHRA and CDR2 is YSYEKL in the germline V gene. There are 12 residues in the CDR3. The CDR3 DNA reads TGCGCCAGCAGCCAAGATGACTATACGCAGTATTTT. The encoded protein is CASSQDDYTQYF.

The chain combines TRBV28 with TRBJ2-3; 7 bases are a match to TRBD1. Trimming removed 5 bases from V and 0 bases from J; junction bases left unmatched: 8. The CDR3 is 16 residues long. Germline lookup yields CDR1 MDHEN and CDR2 SYDVKM. For the CDR3, the DNA is TGTGCCAGCAGTACGACAGGGTCTCCTAGCACAGATACGCAGTATTTT. Translated, it gives CASSTTGSPSTDTQYF.

The gene calls are TRBV9 and TRBJ1-2; D not certain. The V gene lost 3 bases and the J gene lost 0 bases, with 15 bases spanning the gap. Germline-derived CDR1 and CDR2 are SGDLS and YYNGEE. This CDR3 is 16 amino acids long. The CDR3 DNA is TGTGCCAGCAGCGCATCTTTACGGGTGGCTAACTATGGCTACACCTTC. It encodes CASSASLRVANYGYTF.

The chain employs TRBV25-1 and TRBJ2-3, with 7 bases lining up with TRBD2. The V gene's germline CDR1 is MGHDK and CDR2 SYGVNS. The trim removed 8 bases at V and 6 bases at J, leaving 11 bases unmatched. This CDR3 is 14 amino acids long. Written as DNA, the CDR3 is TGTGCCAGCCGGGCGGGAGTTAATAAGGATACGCAGTATTTT. This codes for CASRAGVNKDTQYF.

V gene TRBV3-1 (or the pseudogene TRBV3-2) combines with J gene TRBJ2-2; D is perhaps TRBD2 (5 bases). The V gene's germline CDR1 is LGHDT and CDR2 YNNKEL (reference sequence). Between the trimmed V and J ends, which lost 3 bases and 4 bases, there was a span of 12 bases. The CDR3 contains 15 residues. As DNA, the CDR3 is TGTGCCAGCAGCCATTCCGGGGTGCTCACCGGGGAGCTGTTTTTT. This gives the protein CASSHSGVLTGELFF.

Here the CDR3 DNA reads TGTGCCAGCAGCGGTAACCCGGGACTAGCGGGAGTTTCCGGGGAGCTGTTTTTT. Translated: CASSGNPGLAGVSGELFF. This chain links TRBV13 with TRBJ2-2; 14 bases line up with TRBD2. Per the germline V gene, CDR1 is PRHDT and CDR2 is FYEKMQ (reference sequence). V shed 5 bases, J shed 6 bases, and the junction held 11 bases outside the gene matches. This CDR3 contains 18 residues. The full variable domain, completed using reference TRBV13 and TRBJ2-2, is AAGVIQSPRHLIKEKRETATLKCYPIPRHDTVYWYQQGPGQDPQFLISFYEKMQSDKGSIPDRFSAQQFSDYHSELNMSSLELGDSALYFCASSGNPGLAGVSGELFFGEGSRLTVL.

The V and J genes are TRBV12-5 and TRBJ1-5, with 7 nucleotides matching TRBD1. The CDR3 is made up of 14 amino acids. The ends lost 4 bases at V and 4 bases at J; junction bases unmatched: 4. From germline, CDR1 is LGHNT and CDR2 FRNRAP. The DNA of the CDR3 is TGTGCTAGTGGTTCGACAGGGCGGAATCAGCCCCAGCATTTT. Residues: CASGSTGRNQPQHF.